This record concerns one T cell receptor beta chain sequence. The same CDR3 can be traced to other DNA sequences in this sample. Study donors comprised healthy, HIV-negative adults devoid of recent acute infection or vaccination. The source of the sample is a study of shared clonotypes between healthy human individuals. Some clones are missing from TCRdb's copy, which holds only in-frame ones; the method was immunoSEQ multiplex PCR. The data contain some 1 million clones, 65% to 75% of them singletons. The TCR comes from a man between 18 and 29 years old in good health. Source material: memory CD4+ T cells sorted from blood. Stated subset: CD45RA-negative fraction.

The chain's CDR3 is CASSLGGRGSYEQYF. The CDR3 nucleotides are TGCGCCAGCAGCTTGGGAGGCAGGGGGTCCTACGAGCAGTACTTC. The chain carries TRBV5-1 and TRBJ2-7, with 7 bases matching TRBD1. Germline V gene lookup returns CDR1 SGHRS and CDR2 YFSETQ. With 0 bases clipped from V and 1 base from J, the junction kept 4 bases outside the gene matches. The CDR3 extends over 15 amino acids.